These 22 T cell receptor beta chains originate from one sample sequenced in a study of T cell repertoires in cytomegalovirus infection. TCRdb reprocessed the reads with MiXCR, giving one entry per CDR3 protein. Here the sample spans approximately 500,000 distinct CDR3 sequences, roughly 10% being singletons. Sequenced: PBMCs. These receptors all stem from a human donor in good health (CMV status not recorded). Some clones in this sample may be carry-over from other donors' samples.

This clonotype has a count of ten or more. CDR3 coding DNA: TGTGCCAGCAGCTCCCTTACATCTTACAATGAGCAGTTCTTC. Encoded protein: CASSSLTSYNEQFF. V is TRBV11-2 and J is TRBJ2-1, with unresolved D. Trimming pared 4 bases from V and 4 bases from J, leaving 11 bases between. There are 14 residues in the CDR3. Per germline, CDR1 SGHAT and CDR2 FQNNGV.

CDR3 region: CASSQNRDKGQPQHF. The CDR3 DNA follows: TGTGCCAGCAGCCAAAACAGGGACAAGGGTCAGCCCCAGCATTTT. The V call is TRBV3-1, the J call TRBJ1-5; tentative D call: TRBD1 (6 bases). Trimming took 2 bases from V and 6 from J, leaving 14 bases between them. CDR3 length: 15 residues. Germline V CDR1 and CDR2: LGHDT, YNNKEL (reference sequence).

This sequence joins TRBV13 and TRBJ2-5; D might be TRBD1 (5 bases). Germline values: CDR1 PRHDT, CDR2 FYEKMQ (reference sequence). The V end lost 2 bases, the J end lost 2 bases, and 12 bases lay between the germline ends. The length of the CDR3 is 15 residues. CDR3 loop: CASSLQGNVQETQYF. DNA of the CDR3: TGTGCCAGCAGCTTACAGGGTAATGTGCAAGAGACCCAGTACTTC.

The CDR3 reads CASSPSRQGQLRETQYF. The CDR3 DNA follows: TGCGCCAGCAGCCCTTCGCGGCAGGGGCAGCTCCGAGAGACCCAGTACTTC. This chain links TRBV23-1 with TRBJ2-5; D is possibly TRBD1 (6 bases). TRBV23-1 counts as an open reading frame of uncertain function. The V end was cut by 6 bases, the J end by 4 bases, with 24 bases between. This CDR3 contains 17 residues.

The chain joins TRBV5-5 to TRBJ2-2, with 8 bases lining up with TRBD1. Germline CDR1 SGHKS, CDR2 YYEKEE (reference sequence). This CDR3 contains 14 residues. V was pared by 4 bases and J by 7 bases, with 6 bases of the junction left unmatched. The CDR3 protein is CASSPTGANGELFF. In DNA, the CDR3 is TGTGCCAGCAGCCCGACAGGGGCGAACGGGGAGCTGTTTTTT.

The chain couples TRBV5-4 to TRBJ2-2; D is undetermined. V lost 4 bases and J lost 3, with 7 bases in between. The CDR3 consists of 13 residues. The germline V gene has CDR1 SGHNT and CDR2 YYREEE (reference sequence). The CDR3 loop reads CASSPYDTGELFF. The CDR3 coding sequence is TGTGCCAGCAGCCCGTATGACACCGGGGAGCTGTTTTTT.

There are many counts of this clonotype. The V call is TRBV7-3, the J call TRBJ1-5; 8 bases fit TRBD1. Germline values: CDR1 SGHTA, CDR2 FQGTGA. Unmatched junction bases numbered 7, after V lost 5 bases and J lost 10 bases. This CDR3 comprises 13 residues. CDR3 loop: CASSRGQGEPQHF. For the CDR3, the DNA is TGTGCCAGCAGCCGAGGACAGGGTGAACCCCAGCATTTT.

The sample holds many counts of this clonotype. The rearrangement links TRBV14 to TRBJ2-7; no firm D call. Per the germline V gene, CDR1 is SGHDN and CDR2 is FVKESK. This CDR3 is built from 14 residues. The V gene lost 1 base and the J gene lost 7 bases, with 14 bases spanning the gap. CDR3 coding DNA: TGTGCCAGCAGCCAAGGGCAGAACCCGAGGGAGCAGTACTTC. Its translation is CASSQGQNPREQYF.

This clonotype was picked up a small number of times. The chain recombines TRBV9 with TRBJ2-5; tentative D call: TRBD1 (6 bases). In germline, CDR1 is SGDLS, CDR2 YYNGEE. Trimming removed 4 bases from V and 4 bases from J, with 20 bases in between. CDR3 size: 16 residues. The CDR3 here is CASSPPGRGLGETQYF. In DNA, the CDR3 is TGTGCCAGCAGCCCTCCGGGAAGGGGGTTAGGAGAGACCCAGTACTTC.

This clonotype has at least ten counts. This chain uses TRBV5-4 with TRBJ2-1; D is undetermined. The CDR3 extends over 14 amino acids. CDR1 is SGHNT, CDR2 YYREEE, per germline (reference sequence). Between the trimmed V and J ends, which lost 7 bases and 3 bases, there was a span of 14 bases. The CDR3 DNA sequence: TGTGCCAGCGGCTCCCAGACGGACTACAATGAGCAGTTCTTC. Its translation: CASGSQTDYNEQFF.

This chain connects TRBV19 to TRBJ1-1; no clear D. The CDR3 loop spans 10 amino acids. CDR1 is LNHDA, CDR2 SQIVND, per germline (reference sequence). V lost 5 bases to trimming and J lost 9 bases, with 7 bases between them. The CDR3 bases are TGTGCCAGTAGTGCATCACAAGCTTTCTTT. It is translated as CASSASQAFF.

This clonotype was counted at least ten times. The V gene is TRBV2, the J gene TRBJ2-2; the D gene is possibly TRBD2 (6 bases). V was shortened by 0 bases and J by 6 bases, with 26 bases between the two germline ends. Germline V CDR1 and CDR2: SNHLY, FYNNEI. CDR3 length equals 20 residues. In DNA, the CDR3 is TGTGCCAGCAGTGAAGCGCCGCGGCTTGACTTCAGGGAGGAGGCCGGGGAGCTGTTTTTT. Its translation: CASSEAPRLDFREEAGELFF.

This clonotype was picked up many times. V is TRBV2 and J is TRBJ2-5; D may match TRBD1 or TRBD2 (5 bases each). The V end was cut by 9 bases, the J end by 5 bases, with 22 bases between. This CDR3 contains 15 residues. The V gene's germline CDR1 is SNHLY and CDR2 FYNNEI. The CDR3 sequence: CASTLEDTTRETQYF. CDR3 DNA: TGTGCCAGTACCCTGGAGGACACAACAAGGGAGACCCAGTACTTC.

This chain uses TRBV6-1 with TRBJ2-3; 12 bases match TRBD2. V lost 9 bases, J lost 6 bases, and 13 bases stayed unmatched. CDR1 is MNHNS and CDR2 is SASEGT in the germline V gene. The CDR3 is 16 amino acids. The CDR3 loop is CASRKPLAGGPDTQYF. The DNA of the CDR3 is TGTGCCAGTCGGAAACCACTAGCGGGGGGCCCGGATACGCAGTATTTT.

V is TRBV29-1 and J is TRBJ2-3, with D perhaps TRBD1 or TRBD2 (5 bases each). The CDR3 has 14 residues. V was cut by 6 bases and J by 9 bases, with 22 bases left in between. CDR1 and CDR2 (germline): SQVTM, ANQGSEA. The CDR3 sequence: CSVGGAMVGDTQYF. CDR3 nucleotide sequence: TGCAGCGTGGGCGGTGCAATGGTAGGGGACACGCAGTATTTT.

This clonotype was seen at least ten times. The V gene is TRBV5-4, the J gene TRBJ2-2, with a tentative D call TRBD2 (6 bases). V lost 1 base and J lost 2, with 12 bases in between. Germline V gene data show CDR1 as SGHNT and CDR2 as YYREEE (reference sequence). This CDR3 spans 16 amino acids. Here the CDR3 reads CASSLPGDDNTGELFF. The CDR3 DNA reads as TGTGCCAGCAGCTTGCCGGGGGATGACAACACCGGGGAGCTGTTTTTT.

This clonotype has a count of ten or more. The V call is TRBV12-3 or TRBV12-4, the J call TRBJ2-2; D call uncertain. This CDR3 spans 13 amino acids. V was shortened by 2 bases and J by 1 base, with 2 bases between the two germline ends. The CDR3 region has the DNA TGTGCCAGCAGTTTACTGAACACCGGGGAGCTGTTTTTT. This gives the protein CASSLLNTGELFF.

The chain employs TRBV28 and TRBJ1-2; a possible D gene is TRBD1 (6 bases). V lost 6 bases, J lost 3 bases, and 17 bases lay in between. The CDR3 consists of 15 residues. Germline CDR1 MDHEN, CDR2 SYDVKM. The CDR3 loop is CASSPGGGPYYGYTF. CDR3 nucleotide sequence: TGTGCCAGCAGCCCCGGGGGGGGGCCTTACTATGGCTACACCTTC.

In this sample, this clonotype turned up many times. J is TRBJ2-1 and V is TRBV14; the match to TRBD2 covers 12 bases. This CDR3 is built from 15 residues. Germline V gives CDR1 SGHDN, CDR2 FVKESK. V shed 5 bases, J shed 7 bases, and the junction held 6 bases outside the gene matches. DNA for the CDR3: TGTGCCAGCAGCTTCAGACTAGCGGGAGTAAATGAGCAGTTCTTC. Translation: CASSFRLAGVNEQFF.

This clonotype has a count of ten or more. The chain is built from TRBV11-2 and TRBJ2-7; D unresolved. Trimming cost V 2 bases and J 2 bases, with 16 bases left between them. The germline CDR1 and CDR2 sequences are SGHAT and FQNNGV. The CDR3 consists of 16 residues. CDR3: CASSLSDGGKAYEQYF. CDR3 sequence (DNA): TGTGCCAGCAGCTTATCCGACGGCGGCAAAGCCTACGAGCAGTACTTC.

This clonotype was counted only a few times. This sequence joins TRBV28 and TRBJ1-2; 8 nucleotides align to TRBD1. Germline values: CDR1 MDHEN, CDR2 SYDVKM. This CDR3 region has 14 residues. V lost 2 bases, J lost 4 bases, and 3 bases stayed unmatched. The CDR3 reads CASSLPDRGYGYTF. The CDR3 nucleotides are TGTGCCAGCAGTTTACCCGACAGGGGCTATGGCTACACCTTC.

This chain uses TRBV20-1 with TRBJ2-1; TRBD2 aligns across 7 bases. Trimming at V came to 6 bases and at J to 6 bases, leaving 5 bases not matched to a gene. The germline CDR1 and CDR2 sequences are DFQATT and SNEGSKA (reference sequence). CDR3 length: 12 amino acids. CDR3 sequence: CSASPGGNEQFF. CDR3 bases: TGCAGTGCCTCTCCGGGGGGCAATGAGCAGTTCTTC.